A selection of T cell receptor beta chains follows, all from one sample in a study of blood T cell repertoires in COVID-19. Sequenced by immunoSEQ multiplex PCR; TCRdb stores in-frame clones only, minus some. The sample carries hundreds of thousands of clones, 85% to 90% recorded once. The sequenced sample was peripheral blood. The receptors derive from a woman in her fifties or sixties with acute or convalescent COVID-19. Both conserved end residues are part of each CDR3. The D gene is left open where the match is weak. A clone size is listed for some rows: how often the clone was seen (once, few, many), or a class if it is expanded.

CDR3 length	clone size	V gene	J gene	D gene	CDR3 DNA	CDR3 protein
15	-	TRBV14	TRBJ2-7	-	TGTGCCAGCAGCCAAGATGGCGGGACCTCCTACGAGCAGTACTTC	CASSQDGGTSYEQYF
16	-	TRBV6-5	TRBJ2-6	-	TGTGCCAGCAGTTATTCGATTACTACTGGGGCCAACGTCCTGACTTTC	CASSYSITTGANVLTF
15	-	TRBV10-2	TRBJ1-6	TRBD1	TGCGCCAGCAGCCAACAGGGGGCCCAAGATTCACCCCTCCACTTT	CASSQQGAQDSPLHF
13	-	TRBV6-5	TRBJ1-2	-	TGTGCCAGCAGTTACACAGACCTTTATGGCTACACCTTC	CASSYTDLYGYTF
15	-	TRBV6-5	TRBJ2-7	TRBD1	TGTGCCAGCAGTTACTCGGGACAGGGCGGCTACGAGCAGTACTTC	CASSYSGQGGYEQYF
14	-	TRBV27	TRBJ1-1	TRBD1	TGTGCCAGCAGCAGGGACAGGTACGATACTGAAGCTTTCTTT	CASSRDRYDTEAFF
15	-	TRBV18	TRBJ2-1	TRBD2	TGTGCCAGCTCGCCAACTAGCGGGGTTGACAATGAGCAGTTCTTC	CASSPTSGVDNEQFF
14	-	TRBV6-5	TRBJ1-2	-	TGTGCCAGCAGCTGGCACAGGGAGGGATATGGCTACACCTTC	CASSWHREGYGYTF
15	-	TRBV10-2	TRBJ1-2	-	TGCGCCAGCCTACCGGGGACATGGGAGGGCTATGGCTACACCTTC	CASLPGTWEGYGYTF
14	once	TRBV19	TRBJ1-5	-	TGTGCCAGTAGTATAGGTCGGAGGGCACAGCCCCAGCATTTT	CASSIGRRAQPQHF
15	once	TRBV6-5	TRBJ1-5	TRBD1	TGTGCCAGCAGTTACGGCAGGGGGCTGAATCAGCCCCAGCATTTT	CASSYGRGLNQPQHF
15	-	TRBV7-8	TRBJ1-5	-	TGTGCCAGCAGCCCGATGTTAGGGGCGAACCAGCCCCAGCATTTT	CASSPMLGANQPQHF
17	once	TRBV7-9	TRBJ2-4	TRBD2	TGTGCCAGCAGCGAGTCTAGCGGGAGGGGAGCCAAAAACATTCAGTACTTC	CASSESSGRGAKNIQYF
16	-	TRBV19	TRBJ2-2	TRBD1	TGTGCCAGTAGTACCAACAGGGGATGGAACACCGGGGAGCTGTTTTTT	CASSTNRGWNTGELFF
15	once	TRBV3-1/TRBV3-2	TRBJ1-2	TRBD1	TGTGCCAGCAGCCCCCAGACAGGGCCTTACTATGGCTACACCTTC	CASSPQTGPYYGYTF
15	-	TRBV5-1	TRBJ1-4	-	TGCGCCAGCAGCAACTTAGAGGGTGCTAATGAAAAACTGTTTTTT	CASSNLEGANEKLFF
14	-	TRBV5-1	TRBJ2-1	-	TGCGCCAGCAATCAGGGGACCATTCAGAATGAGCAGTTCTTC	CASNQGTIQNEQFF
13	once	TRBV7-3	TRBJ1-3	-	TGTGCCAGCAGCTTAATGGGGGCGGACACCATATATTTT	CASSLMGADTIYF
14	few	TRBV5-4	TRBJ1-2	-	TGTGCCAGCAGCTTGGGGACAGATAACTATGGCTACACCTTC	CASSLGTDNYGYTF
15	once	TRBV30	TRBJ2-3	TRBD1	TGTGCCTGGAGTGTCGGTCAGGGGGCCACAGATACGCAGTATTTT	CAWSVGQGATDTQYF
14	-	TRBV6-6	TRBJ1-6	-	TGTGCCAGCAGTTATCAGGGTCGGGATTCACCCCTCCACTTT	CASSYQGRDSPLHF
15	-	TRBV13	TRBJ1-1	-	TGTGCCAGCAGCTTAGTGGGGAGGGAGGACACTGAAGCTTTCTTT	CASSLVGREDTEAFF
15	-	TRBV12-5	TRBJ1-1	TRBD1	TGTGCTAGTGGAACCACAGGGGGCTGGAGCACTGAAGCTTTCTTT	CASGTTGGWSTEAFF
14	-	TRBV11-2	TRBJ2-7	-	TGTGCCAGCAGCTTAGAGGCCAGAAACTACGAGCAGTACTTC	CASSLEARNYEQYF
15	-	TRBV18	TRBJ2-1	TRBD2	TGTGCCAGCTCACCACGACTAGCGGGAGACAATGAGCAGTTCTTC	CASSPRLAGDNEQFF
13	-	TRBV7-2	TRBJ1-2	-	TGTGCCAGCAGCTTAGGAGGTAACTATGGCTACACCTTC	CASSLGGNYGYTF
14	-	TRBV27	TRBJ2-2	-	TGTGCCAGCACCCCCGGGGCGGGAACCGGGGAGCTGTTTTTT	CASTPGAGTGELFF
14	-	TRBV10-2	TRBJ1-1	TRBD1	TGCGCCAGCAGTGTTGCCAGGGGGCATACTGAAGCTTTCTTT	CASSVARGHTEAFF
15	-	TRBV11-1	TRBJ1-1	-	TGTGCCAGCAGCTTACGGAACGGAGGGCGCTCTGAAGCTTTCTTT	CASSLRNGGRSEAFF
15	-	TRBV6-6	TRBJ2-1	-	TGTGCCAGCAGTTCCCAGGCTGGCTCCTACAATGAGCAGTTCTTC	CASSSQAGSYNEQFF
14	-	TRBV5-1	TRBJ1-2	TRBD1	TGCGCCAGCAGCTTGGACAGGGGGTCAGGTGGCTACACCTTC	CASSLDRGSGGYTF
15	-	TRBV7-3	TRBJ2-5	TRBD2	TGTGCCAGCAGCAAAACCGGGACTAGCCTGGAGACCCAGTACTTC	CASSKTGTSLETQYF
12	few	TRBV18	TRBJ2-2	-	TGTGCCAGCTCACCCCAGACCGGGGAGCTGTTTTTT	CASSPQTGELFF
15	-	TRBV7-2	TRBJ1-2	-	TGTGCCAGCAGCTTAGCGCTGGACACGAACTATGGCTACACCTTC	CASSLALDTNYGYTF
16	once	TRBV7-2	TRBJ2-3	TRBD2	TGTGCCAGCAGCTTAGCGGCTAGCGGGGTGACAGATACGCAGTATTTT	CASSLAASGVTDTQYF
14	-	TRBV7-9	TRBJ1-4	TRBD1	TGTGCCAGCAGCTTGGACAGGGAGGAAGAAAAACTGTTTTTT	CASSLDREEEKLFF
13	few	TRBV5-1	TRBJ1-2	TRBD1	TGCGCCAGCAGCTTGGGGACAGGGGAAGGCTACACCTTC	CASSLGTGEGYTF
15	once	TRBV14	TRBJ2-5	TRBD1	TGTGCCAGCAGCCAAGATAACTGGACAGGGGGCTACCAGTACTTC	CASSQDNWTGGYQYF
15	-	TRBV24-1	TRBJ2-1	-	TGTGCCACCAGTGATTCCCCCCGGGGTCGAAATGAGCAGTTCTTC	CATSDSPRGRNEQFF
14	-	TRBV11-3	TRBJ2-1	-	TGTGCCAGCAGCTTAGGAGGGAGATTCAATGAGCAGTTCTTC	CASSLGGRFNEQFF
14	-	TRBV21-1	TRBJ1-4	-	TGTGCCAGCAGCGAAGGACAGGGTCGGGAAAAACTGTTTTTT	CASSEGQGREKLFF